Ten or more counts support the clone carrying this T cell receptor beta chain. The antigen is undetermined. Produced via immunoSEQ multiplex PCR; TCRdb's table is partial and in-frame only. The repertoire includes around 170,000 clones, 85% to 90% of them detected once, and approximately 3% sits in the top ten. This entry comes from a study of cytomegalovirus exposure and HLA in healthy donors. Across the study: It was reported in a later analysis that the same platform had been used for the approximately 120 validation repertoires as for the approximately 700 first-cohort repertoires. General study findings and limits: The listing of roughly 160 TCR beta chains classed them as cytomegalovirus-associated. Subsequent analysis showed first-cohort TCR clusters tending to co-occur in roughly 130 validation repertoires.

The germline V gene has CDR1 SNHLY and CDR2 FYNNEI. V trimming: 7 bases; J trimming: 8 bases; junction bases outside the gene matches: 3. The CDR3 has 11 residues. The rearrangement joins TRBV2 to TRBJ1-2, with TRBD1 matching 8 bases. This TCR was recovered from a man between 18 and 29 years old in good health and CMV-seronegative. The specimen was PBMCs. In DNA form, the CDR3 reads TGTGCCAGCACCCCAGGGGGCGGCTACACCTTC. This translates into CASTPGGGYTF.